This TCR beta chain was captured by sequencing in a study of T cell changes during pregnancy in multiple sclerosis. TCRdb keeps only in-frame clones here, not all; method: immunoSEQ multiplex PCR. In the table there are roughly 100,000 clones, 80% to 95% of which are singletons. This CDR3 comprises 16 residues. J gave up 4 bases and V 0 bases, and 5 bases lay outside the gene matches. Germline loops: CDR1 SNHLY, CDR2 FYNNEI. The origin of this receptor is a female donor with multiple sclerosis, enrolled in a pregnancy study. The sequencing here drew on peripheral blood, taken after pregnancy. V is TRBV2 and J is TRBJ1-4; 7 bases align to TRBD1. CDR3 residues: CASSEARGQINEKLFF. The CDR3 region has the DNA TGTGCCAGCAGTGAAGCTCGGGGACAGATTAATGAAAAACTGTTTTTT.